This TCR beta chain emerged from a study of technical replicates of blood from several donors. Sequencing was performed with immunoSEQ multiplex PCR; in TCRdb, only in-frame clones are kept and a portion is missing. The profile shows 70,000 or so clones, approximately 88% of them singletons. This CDR3 has 14 amino acids. The germline CDR1 and CDR2 sequences are MNHEY and SVGAGI. V was clipped by 7 bases and J by 6 bases, with 19 bases between them. The clonotype comes from a human donor in good health. Some clones in this sample may be carry-over from other donors' samples. The gene calls are TRBV6-5 and TRBJ2-7; perhaps TRBD2 as D (5 bases). The sequencing input was PBMCs. The chain's CDR3 is CASNPARGRVEQYF. The CDR3 coding sequence is TGTGCCAGCAACCCGGCCCGGGGTAGGGTCGAGCAGTACTTC.